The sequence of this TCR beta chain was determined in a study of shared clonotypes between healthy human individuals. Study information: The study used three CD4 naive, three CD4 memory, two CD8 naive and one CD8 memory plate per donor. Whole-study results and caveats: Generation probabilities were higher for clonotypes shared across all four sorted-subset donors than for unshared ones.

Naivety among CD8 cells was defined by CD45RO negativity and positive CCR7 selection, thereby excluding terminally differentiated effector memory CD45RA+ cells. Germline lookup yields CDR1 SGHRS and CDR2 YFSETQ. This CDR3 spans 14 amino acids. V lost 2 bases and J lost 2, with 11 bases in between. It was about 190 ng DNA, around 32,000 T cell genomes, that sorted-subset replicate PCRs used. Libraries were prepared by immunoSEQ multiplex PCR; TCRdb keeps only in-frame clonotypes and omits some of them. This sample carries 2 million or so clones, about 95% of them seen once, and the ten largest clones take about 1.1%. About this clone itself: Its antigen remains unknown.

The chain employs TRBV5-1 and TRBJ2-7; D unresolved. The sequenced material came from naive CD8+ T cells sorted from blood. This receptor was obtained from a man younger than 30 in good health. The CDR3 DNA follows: TGCGCCAGCAGCTTTAGTGGGGTCCCCTACGAGCAGTACTTC. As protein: CASSFSGVPYEQYF.